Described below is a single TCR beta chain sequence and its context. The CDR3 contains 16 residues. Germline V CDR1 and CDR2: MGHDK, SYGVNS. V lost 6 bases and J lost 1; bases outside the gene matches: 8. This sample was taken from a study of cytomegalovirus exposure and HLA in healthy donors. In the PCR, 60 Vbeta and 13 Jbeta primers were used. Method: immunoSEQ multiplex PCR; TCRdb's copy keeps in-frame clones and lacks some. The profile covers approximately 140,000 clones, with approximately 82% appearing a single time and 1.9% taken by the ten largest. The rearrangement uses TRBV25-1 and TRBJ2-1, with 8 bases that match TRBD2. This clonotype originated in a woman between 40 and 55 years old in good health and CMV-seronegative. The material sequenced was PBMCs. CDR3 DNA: TGTGCCAGCAGCGCTTCGGCGGGAGGATCCTACAATGAGCAGTTCTTC. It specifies CASSASAGGSYNEQFF.